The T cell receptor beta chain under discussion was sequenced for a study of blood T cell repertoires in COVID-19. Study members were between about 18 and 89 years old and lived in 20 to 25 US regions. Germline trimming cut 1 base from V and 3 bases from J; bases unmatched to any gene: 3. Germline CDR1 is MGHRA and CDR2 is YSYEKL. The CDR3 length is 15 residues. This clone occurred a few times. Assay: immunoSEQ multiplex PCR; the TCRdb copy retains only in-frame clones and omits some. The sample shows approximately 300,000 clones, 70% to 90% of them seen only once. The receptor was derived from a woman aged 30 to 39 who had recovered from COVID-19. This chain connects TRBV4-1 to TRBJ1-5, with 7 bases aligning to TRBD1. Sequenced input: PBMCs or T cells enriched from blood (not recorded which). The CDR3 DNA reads TGCGCCAGCAGCCAAGTACAGGGGTTCAATCAGCCCCAGCATTTT. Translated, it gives CASSQVQGFNQPQHF.